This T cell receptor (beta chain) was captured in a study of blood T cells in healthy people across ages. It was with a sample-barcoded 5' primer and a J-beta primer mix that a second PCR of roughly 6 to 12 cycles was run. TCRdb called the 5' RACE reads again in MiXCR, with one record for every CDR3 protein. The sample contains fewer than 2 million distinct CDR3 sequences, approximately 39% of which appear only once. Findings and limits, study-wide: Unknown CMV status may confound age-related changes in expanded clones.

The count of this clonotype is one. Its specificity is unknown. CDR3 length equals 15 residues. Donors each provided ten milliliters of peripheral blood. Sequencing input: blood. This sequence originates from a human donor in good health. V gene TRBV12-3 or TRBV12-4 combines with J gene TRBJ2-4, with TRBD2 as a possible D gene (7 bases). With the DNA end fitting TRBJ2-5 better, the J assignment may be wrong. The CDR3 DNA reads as TGTGCCAGCAGTCCTCAGGGGAGGGTACAAGAGACCCAGTACTTC. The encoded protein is CASSPQGRVQETQYF.